This is a list of T cell receptor beta chains from one sample in a study of blood T cell repertoires in COVID-19. Libraries were prepared by immunoSEQ multiplex PCR; TCRdb keeps only in-frame clonotypes and omits some of them. The table lists 160,000 or so clones, about 92% of them singletons. Sequencing used peripheral blood. These receptors all stem from a woman aged 60-75 years with COVID-19, enrolled during active disease. Each CDR3 is given with its conserved first and last residue. A D gene is named only where the DNA matches it firmly. Rows may omit the clone size; those that give it use once, few, many or a size class.

>.|TRBJ1-1|TRBV7-3|.
CASSRTLNTEAFF
TGTGCCAGCAGCAGGACACTGAACACTGAAGCTTTCTTT
>.|TRBJ1-3|TRBV5-1|.
CASSERHRTSGNTIYF
TGCGCCAGCAGCGAAAGACATCGAACCTCTGGAAACACCATATATTTT
>.|TRBJ1-2|TRBV6-5|once
CASGRGDADYGYTF
TGTGCCAGCGGGAGGGGGGATGCTGACTATGGCTACACCTTC
>.|TRBJ2-2|TRBV19|.
CASNLDTGELFF
TGTGCCAGCAACTTAGATACCGGGGAGCTGTTTTTT
>TRBD1|TRBJ1-5|TRBV28|.
CASSRSGQGYQPQHF
TGTGCCAGCAGTCGCTCGGGACAGGGATATCAGCCCCAGCATTTT
>TRBD1|TRBJ1-5|TRBV7-3|.
CASSFKGQSNQPQHF
TGTGCCAGCAGCTTTAAGGGACAGAGCAATCAGCCCCAGCATTTT
>.|TRBJ2-7|TRBV11-2|.
CASTTTRSSYEQYF
TGTGCCAGCACCACGACAAGAAGCTCCTACGAGCAGTACTTC
>.|TRBJ2-7|TRBV27|.
CASSYRREQYF
TGTGCCAGCAGCTACAGGCGGGAGCAGTACTTC
>.|TRBJ2-2|TRBV7-6|.
CASSLDRTSLAGTGELFF
TGTGCCAGCAGCTTAGACCGCACTAGCTTAGCCGGCACCGGGGAGCTGTTTTTT
>.|TRBJ1-1|TRBV6-5|.
CASSYSWTNLEAFF
TGTGCCAGCAGTTACTCGTGGACTAACCTTGAAGCTTTCTTT
>.|TRBJ2-5|TRBV19|.
CASSSGQYGETQYF
TGTGCCAGTAGTTCCGGACAGTACGGGGAGACCCAGTACTTC
>.|TRBJ1-6|TRBV7-9|.
CASSHSSYNSPLHF
TGTGCCAGCAGCCACAGCTCCTATAATTCACCCCTCCACTTT
>.|TRBJ1-6|TRBV6-2/TRBV6-3|once
CASSYSPGRYNSPLHF
TGTGCCAGCAGTTACTCGCCAGGGCGCTATAATTCACCCCTCCACTTT
>TRBD1|TRBJ1-2|TRBV6-6|.
CASTNRGNYGYTF
TGTGCCAGCACCAACAGGGGGAACTATGGCTACACCTTC
>.|TRBJ1-4|TRBV21-1|once
CASSKAEVGSVPGEKLFF
TGTGCCAGCAGCAAAGCGGAGGTAGGGAGCGTGCCGGGTGAAAAACTGTTTTTT
>.|TRBJ1-6|TRBV18|.
CASSPNSSPLHF
TGTGCCAGCTCACCAAACAGTTCACCCCTCCACTTT
>.|TRBJ1-4|TRBV19|.
CASSIGAEPNEKLFF
TGTGCCAGTAGTATAGGGGCCGAGCCCAATGAAAAACTGTTTTTT
>TRBD1|TRBJ2-1|TRBV14|.
CASSQDRVGQFF
TGTGCCAGCAGCCAGGACAGGGTGGGGCAGTTCTTC
>.|TRBJ2-1|TRBV3-1/TRBV3-2|.
CASSLHGAEQFF
TGTGCCAGCAGCCTACATGGGGCTGAGCAGTTCTTC
>.|TRBJ1-2|TRBV7-2|.
CASSAGVPYGYTF
TGTGCCAGCAGCGCAGGGGTCCCCTATGGCTACACCTTC
>.|TRBJ1-1|TRBV19|.
CASSPQGGRRTTEAFF
TGTGCCAGTAGTCCACAGGGTGGCAGGAGAACAACTGAAGCTTTCTTT
>TRBD1|TRBJ1-2|TRBV3-1/TRBV3-2|.
CASSQVQGMNGYTF
TGTGCCAGCAGCCAAGTACAGGGGATGAATGGCTACACCTTC
>.|TRBJ1-2|TRBV7-2|.
CASSLVGGATNYGYTF
TGTGCCAGCAGCTTAGTAGGGGGGGCCACGAACTATGGCTACACCTTC
>TRBD1|TRBJ2-1|TRBV7-9|.
CASSLGGTGGVWQFF
TGTGCCAGCAGCTTAGGGGGGACAGGTGGAGTCTGGCAGTTCTTC
>TRBD2|TRBJ2-3|TRBV27|.
CASTTTSGGFADTQYF
TGTGCCAGCACGACGACTAGCGGGGGTTTCGCAGATACGCAGTATTTT
>TRBD1|TRBJ1-1|TRBV11-2|once
CASSQVQGAPTEAFF
TGTGCCAGCAGCCAAGTACAGGGGGCTCCCACTGAAGCTTTCTTT
>TRBD2|TRBJ2-1|TRBV20-1|.
CSASDWEAGVYNEQFF
TGCAGTGCTAGTGACTGGGAAGCGGGGGTCTACAATGAGCAGTTCTTC
>.|TRBJ1-1|TRBV3-1/TRBV3-2|.
CASSQDVLGMGSSEAFF
TGTGCCAGCAGCCAAGATGTTCTCGGTATGGGGAGCTCTGAAGCTTTCTTT
>TRBD2|TRBJ2-2|TRBV6-2/TRBV6-3|.
CASSYYSGLNTGELFF
TGTGCCAGCAGTTATTATAGCGGGTTGAACACCGGGGAGCTGTTTTTT
>TRBD1|TRBJ1-5|TRBV19|.
CATTGTEVDQPQHF
TGTGCCACCACCGGGACAGAGGTCGATCAGCCCCAGCATTTT
>TRBD1|TRBJ2-7|TRBV6-5|.
CASSRDPDREEQYF
TGTGCCAGCAGTCGGGACCCGGACAGGGAGGAGCAGTACTTC
>.|TRBJ1-2|TRBV2|.
CASSVGQGGYGYTF
TGTGCCAGCAGTGTGGGGCAGGGTGGTTATGGCTACACCTTC
>TRBD2|TRBJ2-5|TRBV5-1|.
CASSLVASGREETQYF
TGCGCCAGCAGCTTGGTAGCTAGCGGGAGGGAAGAGACCCAGTACTTC
>.|TRBJ1-5|TRBV27|.
CASSPTAHQPQHF
TGTGCCAGCAGTCCGACAGCCCATCAGCCCCAGCATTTT
>TRBD1|TRBJ1-1|TRBV19|.
CASSIVTGGTEAFF
TGTGCCAGTAGTATTGTGACAGGGGGCACTGAAGCTTTCTTT
>.|TRBJ2-7|TRBV15|.
CATSRSTVGAYEQYF
TGTGCCACCAGCAGATCTACAGTGGGTGCCTACGAGCAGTACTTC
>TRBD1|TRBJ2-7|TRBV5-1|.
CASSQGTGPEQYF
TGCGCCAGCAGCCAAGGGACAGGGCCCGAGCAGTACTTC
>TRBD1|TRBJ1-2|TRBV6-1|.
CASSGNWDSSRGGYTF
TGTGCCAGCAGTGGGAACTGGGACAGTAGCCGAGGGGGCTACACCTTC
>TRBD1|TRBJ1-6|TRBV7-9|.
CASSSRGQGDPDNSPLHF
TGTGCCAGCAGCTCCAGGGGACAGGGGGATCCCGATAATTCACCCCTCCACTTT
>.|TRBJ2-1|TRBV6-5|.
CASTPPQGGNDEQFF
TGTGCCAGCACTCCCCCTCAGGGCGGGAACGATGAGCAGTTCTTC
>.|TRBJ1-2|TRBV7-9|.
CASSSRSGNYGYTF
TGTGCCAGCAGCTCACGCTCCGGGAACTATGGCTACACCTTC
>TRBD1|TRBJ1-2|TRBV27|.
CASSFRDSNGYTF
TGTGCCAGCAGTTTCAGGGACAGTAATGGCTACACCTTC
>.|TRBJ2-7|TRBV29-1|.
CSARTGTYEQYF
TGCAGCGCTCGGACGGGGACCTACGAGCAGTACTTC
>TRBD1|TRBJ1-2|TRBV10-3|.
CAISGPGQGAGYTF
TGTGCCATCAGTGGACCGGGACAGGGGGCTGGCTACACCTTC
>.|TRBJ1-1|TRBV19|.
CASSIRGNTEAFF
TGTGCCAGTAGTATTCGAGGGAACACTGAAGCTTTCTTT
>TRBD1|TRBJ2-3|TRBV5-4|.
CASSSGTGGTDTQYF
TGTGCCAGCAGCAGTGGGACAGGGGGCACAGATACGCAGTATTTT